This TCR beta chain was identified during a study of identical twins. Notes on the study in general: Interpretation of the results relied on cross-sectional statistical analysis and not on following the same donors.

Template switching added a universal primer binding site, and final cDNA carried unique molecular identifiers. TCRdb re-derived calls from the 5' RACE reads in MiXCR, one entry per CDR3 protein. The top ten clones hold 8% to 8.5% of a sample with about 150,000 distinct CDR3 sequences, 3% to 4.5% of them seen once. This clonotype was seen ten or more times. The antigen is unknown. Germline CDR1 is ENHRY and CDR2 is SYGVKD. V shed 3 bases and J shed 7 bases, with 15 bases lying between them. The CDR3 spans 14 residues. The sequencing sample was made of memory T cells sorted from blood. V gene TRBV10-3 combines with J gene TRBJ1-2, with D perhaps matching TRBD1 (6 bases). The receptor was isolated from a man aged 18 to 29 in good health. The CDR3 DNA reads as TGTGCCATCAGTGAAACAGGACAGTTTGGTGGCTACACCTTC. Translation gives CAISETGQFGGYTF.